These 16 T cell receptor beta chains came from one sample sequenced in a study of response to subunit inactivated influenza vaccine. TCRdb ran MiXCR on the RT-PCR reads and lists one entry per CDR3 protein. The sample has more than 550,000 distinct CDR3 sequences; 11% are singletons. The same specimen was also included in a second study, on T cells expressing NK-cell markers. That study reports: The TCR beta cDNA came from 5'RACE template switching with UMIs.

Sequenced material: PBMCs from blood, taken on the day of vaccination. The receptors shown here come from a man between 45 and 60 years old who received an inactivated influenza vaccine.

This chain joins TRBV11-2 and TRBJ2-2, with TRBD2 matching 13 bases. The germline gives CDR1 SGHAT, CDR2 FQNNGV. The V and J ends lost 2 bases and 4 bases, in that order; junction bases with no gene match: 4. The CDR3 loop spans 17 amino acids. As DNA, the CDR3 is TGTGCCAGCAGCTTAACTAGCGGGGGGGCACGCACCGGGGAGCTGTTTTTT. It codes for CASSLTSGGARTGELFF.

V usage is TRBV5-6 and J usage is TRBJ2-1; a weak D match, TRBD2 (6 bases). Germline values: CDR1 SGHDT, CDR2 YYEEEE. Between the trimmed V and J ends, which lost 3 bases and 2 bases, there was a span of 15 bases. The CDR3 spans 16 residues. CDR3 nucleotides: TGTGCCAGCAGCTGGTCACTAGCTAGTGCCTACAATGAGCAGTTCTTC. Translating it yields CASSWSLASAYNEQFF.

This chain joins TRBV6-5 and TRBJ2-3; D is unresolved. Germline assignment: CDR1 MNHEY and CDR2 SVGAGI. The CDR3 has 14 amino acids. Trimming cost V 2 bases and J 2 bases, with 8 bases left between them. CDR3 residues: CASSYQADTDTQYF. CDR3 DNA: TGTGCCAGCAGTTACCAGGCGGACACAGATACGCAGTATTTT.

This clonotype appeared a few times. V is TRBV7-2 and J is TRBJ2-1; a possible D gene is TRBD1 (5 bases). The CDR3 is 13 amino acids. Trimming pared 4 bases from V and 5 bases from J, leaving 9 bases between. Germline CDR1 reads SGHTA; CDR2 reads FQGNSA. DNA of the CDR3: TGTGCCAGCAGCTCCAGACAGCACAATGAGCAGTTCTTC. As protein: CASSSRQHNEQFF.

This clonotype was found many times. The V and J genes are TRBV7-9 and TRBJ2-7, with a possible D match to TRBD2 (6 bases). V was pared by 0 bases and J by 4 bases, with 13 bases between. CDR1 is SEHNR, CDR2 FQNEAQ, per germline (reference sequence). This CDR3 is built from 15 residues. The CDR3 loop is CASSLAGGPTYEQYF. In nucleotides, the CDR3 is TGTGCCAGCAGCTTAGCGGGGGGACCAACATACGAGCAGTACTTC. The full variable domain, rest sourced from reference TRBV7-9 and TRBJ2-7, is DTGVSQNPRHKITKRGQNVTFRCDPISEHNRLYWYRQTLGQGPEFLTYFQNEAQLEKSRLLSDRFSAERPKGSFSTLEIQRTEQGDSAMYLCASSLAGGPTYEQYFGPGTRLTVT.

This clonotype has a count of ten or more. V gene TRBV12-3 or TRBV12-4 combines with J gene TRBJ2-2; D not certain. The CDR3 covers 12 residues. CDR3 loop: CAGQTNTGELFF. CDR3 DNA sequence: TGTGCAGGGCAGACCAACACCGGGGAGCTGTTTTTT.

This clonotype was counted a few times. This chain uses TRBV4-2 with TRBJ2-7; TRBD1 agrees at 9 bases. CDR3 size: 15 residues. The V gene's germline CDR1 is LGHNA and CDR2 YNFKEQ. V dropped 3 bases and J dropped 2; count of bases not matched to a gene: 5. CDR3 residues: CASSHLGQGAYEQYF. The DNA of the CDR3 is TGTGCCAGCAGCCATCTGGGACAGGGTGCCTACGAGCAGTACTTC.

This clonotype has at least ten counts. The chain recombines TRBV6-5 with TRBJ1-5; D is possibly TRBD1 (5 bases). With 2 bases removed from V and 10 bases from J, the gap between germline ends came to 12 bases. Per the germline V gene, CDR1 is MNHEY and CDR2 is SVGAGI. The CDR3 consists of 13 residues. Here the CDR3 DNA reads TGTGCCAGCAGTTACCGGGGGGGGTATCCCCAGCATTTT. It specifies CASSYRGGYPQHF.

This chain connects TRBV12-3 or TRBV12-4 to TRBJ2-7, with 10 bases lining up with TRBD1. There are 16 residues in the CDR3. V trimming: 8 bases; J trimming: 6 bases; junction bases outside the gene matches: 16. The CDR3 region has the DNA TGTGCCAGCCGTGGGCCCTTTCCCGGGACAGGGGCCGAGCAGTACTTC. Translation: CASRGPFPGTGAEQYF.

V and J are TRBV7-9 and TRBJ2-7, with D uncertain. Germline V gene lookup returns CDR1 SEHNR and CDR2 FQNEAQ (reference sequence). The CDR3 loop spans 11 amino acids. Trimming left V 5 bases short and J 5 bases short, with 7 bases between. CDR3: CASSHSDEQYF. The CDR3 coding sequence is TGTGCCAGCAGCCATTCGGACGAGCAGTACTTC.

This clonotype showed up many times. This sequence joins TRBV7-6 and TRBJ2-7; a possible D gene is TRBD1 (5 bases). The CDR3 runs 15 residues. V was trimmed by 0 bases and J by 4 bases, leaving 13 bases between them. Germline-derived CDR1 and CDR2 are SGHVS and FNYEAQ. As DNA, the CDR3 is TGTGCCAGCAGCTTAGCGTTTGGGGCGCGGTACGAGCAGTACTTC. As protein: CASSLAFGARYEQYF.

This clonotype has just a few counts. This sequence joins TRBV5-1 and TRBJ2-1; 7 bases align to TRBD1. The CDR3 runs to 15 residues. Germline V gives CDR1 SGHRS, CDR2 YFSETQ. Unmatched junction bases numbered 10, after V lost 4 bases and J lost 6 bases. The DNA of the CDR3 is TGCGCCAGCAGCCGGGGACCCTACAGGGGCAATGAGCAGTTCTTC. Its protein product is CASSRGPYRGNEQFF.

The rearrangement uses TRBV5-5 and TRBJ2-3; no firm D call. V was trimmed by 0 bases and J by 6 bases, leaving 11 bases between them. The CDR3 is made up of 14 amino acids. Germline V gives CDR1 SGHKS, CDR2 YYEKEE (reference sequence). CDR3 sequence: CASSLGGVWDTQYF. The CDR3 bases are TGTGCCAGCAGCTTGGGTGGGGTCTGGGATACGCAGTATTTT.

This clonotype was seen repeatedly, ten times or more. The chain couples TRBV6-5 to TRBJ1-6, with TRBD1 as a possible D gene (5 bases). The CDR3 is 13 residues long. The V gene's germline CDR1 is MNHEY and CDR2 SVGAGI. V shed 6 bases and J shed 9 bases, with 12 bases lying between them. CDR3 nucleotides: TGTGCCAGCAGAAGAGGGGTTTCTTCACCCCTCCACTTT. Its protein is CASRRGVSSPLHF.

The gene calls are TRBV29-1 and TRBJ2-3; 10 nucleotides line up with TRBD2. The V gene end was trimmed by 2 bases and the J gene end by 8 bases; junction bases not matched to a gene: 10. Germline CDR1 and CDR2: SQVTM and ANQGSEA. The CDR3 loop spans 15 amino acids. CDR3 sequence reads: CSVENLAGDEGTQYF. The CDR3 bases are TGCAGCGTTGAAAATCTAGCGGGAGACGAGGGTACGCAGTATTTT.

In DNA form, the CDR3 reads TGTGCCAGCAGCTTAAGTACGACTAACAATGAGCAGTTCTTC. The encoded protein is CASSLSTTNNEQFF. The chain couples TRBV7-9 to TRBJ2-1; D is perhaps TRBD2 (5 bases). The length of the CDR3 is 14 residues. Germline CDR1 SEHNR, CDR2 FQNEAQ (reference sequence). V was shortened by 2 bases and J by 5 bases, with 10 bases between the two germline ends. Combining the CDR3 with reference TRBV7-9 and TRBJ2-1 gives the whole variable domain DTGVSQNPRHKITKRGQNVTFRCDPISEHNRLYWYRQTLGQGPEFLTYFQNEAQLEKSRLLSDRFSAERPKGSFSTLEIQRTEQGDSAMYLCASSLSTTNNEQFFGPGTRLTVL.